This T cell receptor (beta chain) was captured in a study of T cells after yellow fever vaccination. Study-level results: Researchers noted that a small share of clonotypes showed up in both CD4 and CD8 compartments.

A single record per CDR3 protein comes from TCRdb applying MiXCR to the 5' RACE reads. The sample consists of some 560,000 distinct CDR3 sequences, around 16% of them appearing once. Note on this clonotype: The antigen is unknown.

CDR3 length: 15 residues. V shed 3 bases and J 4 bases; nucleotides not matched to a gene: 1. Germline V CDR1 and CDR2: KGHDR, SFDVKD. The TCR sequence derives from a man aged 18 to 29 who received the YFV17D yellow fever vaccine. This material consisted of PBMCs, taken 5 days after the first yellow fever vaccination. V is TRBV24-1 and J is TRBJ2-3; 12 nucleotides match TRBD2. The CDR3 is CATSDTSGGSDTQYF. CDR3 nucleotide sequence: TGTGCCACCAGTGATACTAGCGGGGGGTCAGATACGCAGTATTTT.